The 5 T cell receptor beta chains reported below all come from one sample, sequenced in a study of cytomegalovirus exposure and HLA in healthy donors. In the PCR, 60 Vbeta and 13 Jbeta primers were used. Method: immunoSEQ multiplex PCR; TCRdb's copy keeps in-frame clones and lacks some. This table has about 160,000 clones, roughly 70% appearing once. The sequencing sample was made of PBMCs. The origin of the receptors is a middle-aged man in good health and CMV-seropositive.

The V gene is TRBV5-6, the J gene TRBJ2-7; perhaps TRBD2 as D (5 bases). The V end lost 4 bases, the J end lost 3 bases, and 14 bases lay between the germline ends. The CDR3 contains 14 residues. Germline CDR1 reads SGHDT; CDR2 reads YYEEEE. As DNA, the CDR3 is TGTGCCAGCAGCGTGAGGGCGGAAGACTACGAGCAGTACTTC. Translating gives CASSVRAEDYEQYF.

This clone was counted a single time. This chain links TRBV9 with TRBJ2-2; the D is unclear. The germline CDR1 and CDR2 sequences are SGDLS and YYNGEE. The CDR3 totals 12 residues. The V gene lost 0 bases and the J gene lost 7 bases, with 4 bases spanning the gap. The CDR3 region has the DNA TGTGCCAGCAGCGTAGCGTTCGGGGAGCTGTTTTTT. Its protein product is CASSVAFGELFF.

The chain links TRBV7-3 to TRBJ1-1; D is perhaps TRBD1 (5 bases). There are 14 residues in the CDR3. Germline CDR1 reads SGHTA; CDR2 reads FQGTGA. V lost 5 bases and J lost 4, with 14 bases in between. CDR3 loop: CASSQQASSTEAFF. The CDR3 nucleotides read TGTGCCAGCAGCCAACAGGCGTCCAGCACTGAAGCTTTCTTT.

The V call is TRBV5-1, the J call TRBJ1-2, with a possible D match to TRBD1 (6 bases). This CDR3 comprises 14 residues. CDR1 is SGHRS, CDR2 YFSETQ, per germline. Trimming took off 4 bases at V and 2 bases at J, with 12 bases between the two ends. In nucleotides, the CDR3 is TGCGCCAGCAGCGCGCAGACAGGAAACTATGGCTACACCTTC. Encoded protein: CASSAQTGNYGYTF.

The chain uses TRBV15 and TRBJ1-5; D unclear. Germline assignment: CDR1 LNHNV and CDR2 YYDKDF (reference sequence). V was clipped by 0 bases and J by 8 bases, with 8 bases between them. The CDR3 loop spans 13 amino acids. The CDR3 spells CATSRDLGEPQHF. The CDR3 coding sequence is TGTGCCACCAGCAGAGATTTGGGAGAGCCCCAGCATTTT.